This TCR beta chain was observed in a study of blood T cell repertoires in COVID-19 (dated by TCRdb to about 2020). Background for the entire study: Samples from collaborators originated in the United States, Italy and Spain and spanned both the acute and convalescent phases of COVID-19. The prospective study material was composed of cDNA or gDNA derived from T cells, B-cell-depleted T cells, or PBMCs. Where HLA class I and class II types were available, the types were taken from metadata supplied by the sample provider, not from assay-based typing. The repertoires were released in a freely available public database intended as a resource for research on the immune response to SARS-CoV-2. Sample metadata almost always included a de-identified subject ID, COVID-19 status, age in years and sex. Subjects who had been exposed to COVID-19, were actively infected with it, or had recovered from it provided the deeply sampled blood TCRbeta repertoires that made up the dataset. The samples were drawn from the first 160 participants of the ongoing ImmuneRACE study and from 950 to 1,500 subjects provided by 6 global collaborators. What the work shows at the level of the full study, not this receptor alone: How much clinical and demographic metadata was included differed by source and by participant, and the metadata was provided uncurated.

The immunoSEQ Assay, a bias-controlled multiplex PCR, was used to amplify TCRbeta CDR3 regions from genomic DNA. The source study handled its data this way. Nucleated cell counts per sample were estimated from amplification of reference gene primers within the assay. To quantify the absolute abundance of each unique TCRbeta CDR3 rearrangement, sequence reads were collapsed and filtered. Productive Simpson clonality was computed per sample as the square root of Simpson's diversity index over productive rearrangements. Sourced from immuneACCESS, this table was stored by TCRdb with only in-frame sequences that have V and J called. A share of the clones is absent; for the studies checked, an unresolved V gene accounts for under half, and the remainder has no known explanation. The DNA was the basis for D and trimming; V, J and clone size are from that table. Present in this sample are about 77,000 clones, 80% of which were seen just once. The top ten constitute around 4.8% of the sample.

The collaborating institutions used their own protocols to collect whole blood in K2EDTA tubes. For TCRbeta analysis, collaborator samples were shipped as frozen whole blood, as isolated PBMCs, or as DNA extracted from either sample type. The V end loses 3 bases and the J end loses 7 bases, and a stretch of 13 bases separates them. Based on the germline V gene (reference sequence), the CDR1 and CDR2 sequences are LNHNV and YYDKDF. From its cysteine to its phenylalanine, the CDR3 spans 14 amino acids. Left in the record is the CDR3 DNA by itself, 42 bases read in frame from the first base. In this sample, this clone turned up a few times. Which antigen it targets is not known. There are no base qualities to consult, and no much larger clone falls within one base.

The receptor was derived from a woman in her seventies with acute or convalescent COVID-19. The V gene is TRBV15 and the J gene is TRBJ1-3; matching of 6 bases hints at TRBD1 as the D gene. The source material was peripheral blood. The DNA sequence reads TGTGCCACCAGCAGTGGACAGTCAATCAACACCATATATTTT. Its coded protein is CATSSGQSINTIYF.